Included here is one T cell receptor (beta chain) sequence, with context. Its target is not known. This sample is drawn from a study of T cell responses to AZD1222 COVID-19 vaccine. Study observations and caveats: A mostly white British donor set with more females was recruited, and clonal diversity was possibly underestimated.

Sequencing was performed with immunoSEQ multiplex PCR; in TCRdb, only in-frame clones are kept and a portion is missing. The sample carries 100,000 to 150,000 clones, roughly nine tenths recorded once. The source was peripheral blood, collected on day 0 of AZD1222 vaccination. This receptor was taken from an adult in good health.

CDR3 loop: CASSQVDRADTQYF. In DNA, the CDR3 is TGTGCCAGCAGCCAAGTTGACAGGGCCGATACGCAGTATTTT. The rearrangement uses TRBV3-1 (or the pseudogene TRBV3-2) and TRBJ2-3, with 7 bases aligning to TRBD1. This CDR3 spans 14 amino acids. Trimming cost V 1 base and J 6 bases; bases outside gene matches: 4. CDR1 LGHDT and CDR2 YNNKEL come from the germline V gene (reference sequence).